These T cell receptor beta chains were read from a single sample in a study of T-cell memory formation after mild COVID-19. TCRdb reprocessed the 5' RACE reads with MiXCR, giving one entry per CDR3 protein. In the table there are about 240,000 distinct CDR3 sequences, approximately 9% of which are singletons. The sample consisted of PBMCs or a T cell subset sorted from them (not recorded which). The receptor set was obtained from a man aged 18 to 30 who had mild COVID-19 (a few samples of this study predate the infection). Cell type and time point are not known. Both conserved end residues are part of each CDR3. The order of the fields is CDR3 DNA, CDR3 protein, D gene, J gene, V gene, clone size. D genes are given only for firm matches. Clone size, where shown, is once, few, many, or a class for clones that have expanded.

cdr3_nt: TGTGCCAGCAGTGAAGCGCCGGCAGGAGCTAATGAAAAACTGTTTTTT
cdr3_aa: CASSEAPAGANEKLFF
d_call: .
j_call: TRBJ1-4
v_call: TRBV6-1
clone_size: few

cdr3_nt: TGCGCCAGCAGCTTGGAGGCTTCTGGACAGGCCCGCCGGGTCTATGGCTACACCTTC
cdr3_aa: CASSLEASGQARRVYGYTF
d_call: TRBD1
j_call: TRBJ1-2
v_call: TRBV5-1
clone_size: .

cdr3_nt: TGTGCCAGCTCCCAGGGCCTGGGCAATCAGCCCCAGCATTTT
cdr3_aa: CASSQGLGNQPQHF
d_call: .
j_call: TRBJ1-5
v_call: TRBV12-3/TRBV12-4
clone_size: .

cdr3_nt: TGTGCCAGCAGCTTAGGGGAGTACAGAAATGAAAAACTGTTTTTT
cdr3_aa: CASSLGEYRNEKLFF
d_call: .
j_call: TRBJ1-4
v_call: TRBV7-9
clone_size: few

cdr3_nt: TGTGCCAGCAGCCAGACTCGAGACACTGAAGCTTTCTTT
cdr3_aa: CASSQTRDTEAFF
d_call: .
j_call: TRBJ1-1
v_call: TRBV6-5
clone_size: .

cdr3_nt: TGTGCCAGCAGCCCCGACAGCCCGACGCTGGCGGGCTATGGCTACACCTTC
cdr3_aa: CASSPDSPTLAGYGYTF
d_call: .
j_call: TRBJ1-2
v_call: TRBV12-3/TRBV12-4
clone_size: .

cdr3_nt: TGTGCCAGCGGAACCGGTAGCGGTACCTACAATTCGTTCTTC
cdr3_aa: CASGTGSGTYNSFF
d_call: .
j_call: TRBJ2-1
v_call: TRBV5-6
clone_size: .

cdr3_nt: TGCGCCAGCAGCCAGGACCCTAAAGGGCACGAGCAGTACTTC
cdr3_aa: CASSQDPKGHEQYF
d_call: .
j_call: TRBJ2-7
v_call: TRBV4-1
clone_size: .

cdr3_nt: TGTGCCAGCAGCTTAGTTGGCGGGGACTACAATGAGCAGTTCTTC
cdr3_aa: CASSLVGGDYNEQFF
d_call: .
j_call: TRBJ2-1
v_call: TRBV7-3
clone_size: few

cdr3_nt: TGTGCCAGCAGCCTTGAGGCGGAGCCGGGGGATGGCTACACCTTC
cdr3_aa: CASSLEAEPGDGYTF
d_call: .
j_call: TRBJ1-2
v_call: TRBV7-6
clone_size: .

cdr3_nt: TGTGCCAGTAGTAAGGTATTTGGGGAGACCCAGTACTTC
cdr3_aa: CASSKVFGETQYF
d_call: .
j_call: TRBJ2-5
v_call: TRBV19
clone_size: .

cdr3_nt: TGTGCCTGGAGTGTCTACTTTAGCGGGGCTTTCTTT
cdr3_aa: CAWSVYFSGAFF
d_call: .
j_call: TRBJ1-1
v_call: TRBV30
clone_size: .

cdr3_nt: TGCGCCAGCAGCTTGGATCCAGGGGGTGAGCAGCCCCAGCATTTT
cdr3_aa: CASSLDPGGEQPQHF
d_call: TRBD1
j_call: TRBJ1-5
v_call: TRBV5-1
clone_size: .

cdr3_nt: TGTGCCAGCAGCCAACGGACAGGGGGGAACACTGAAGCTTTCTTT
cdr3_aa: CASSQRTGGNTEAFF
d_call: TRBD1
j_call: TRBJ1-1
v_call: TRBV7-3
clone_size: .

cdr3_nt: TGCGCCAGCAGCATCTTACAAGGGCGGGGACGGAGCACCGGGGAGCTGTTTTTT
cdr3_aa: CASSILQGRGRSTGELFF
d_call: .
j_call: TRBJ2-2
v_call: TRBV4-1
clone_size: few

cdr3_nt: TGTGCCAGCAGCTCAGGGGACAGCGATTACAATGAGCAGTTCTTC
cdr3_aa: CASSSGDSDYNEQFF
d_call: TRBD1
j_call: TRBJ2-1
v_call: TRBV5-8
clone_size: few

cdr3_nt: TGTGCCAGCAGCACTACTAGCTCCCGCCCCAATGAGCAGTTCTTC
cdr3_aa: CASSTTSSRPNEQFF
d_call: .
j_call: TRBJ2-1
v_call: TRBV7-9
clone_size: .

cdr3_nt: TGCAGCGGGGGACAGGGCTCCATTGGCTACACCTTC
cdr3_aa: CSGGQGSIGYTF
d_call: TRBD1
j_call: TRBJ1-2
v_call: TRBV29-1
clone_size: few

cdr3_nt: TGTGCCAGCAGCTCCGGGACAGTGGGCACTGAAGCTTTCTTT
cdr3_aa: CASSSGTVGTEAFF
d_call: TRBD1
j_call: TRBJ1-1
v_call: TRBV7-6
clone_size: few

cdr3_nt: TGCAGCGTTGTAGAGGACCGTACGCAGTATTTT
cdr3_aa: CSVVEDRTQYF
d_call: .
j_call: TRBJ2-3
v_call: TRBV29-1
clone_size: few

cdr3_nt: TGTGCCAGCAGTCCCTTGCAGTGGGGGACCCACAATGAGCAGTTCTTC
cdr3_aa: CASSPLQWGTHNEQFF
d_call: .
j_call: TRBJ2-1
v_call: TRBV12-3/TRBV12-4
clone_size: once

cdr3_nt: TGTGCCAGCAGCCCCGCGAAGGGGTTAGCGGGGGGCCGGGAGCAGTTCTTC
cdr3_aa: CASSPAKGLAGGREQFF
d_call: TRBD2
j_call: TRBJ2-1
v_call: TRBV11-2
clone_size: .

cdr3_nt: TGCAGTGCAGGGGACACGGGCACAGATACGCAGTATTTT
cdr3_aa: CSAGDTGTDTQYF
d_call: .
j_call: TRBJ2-3
v_call: TRBV20-1
clone_size: few

cdr3_nt: TGTGCCAGCAGCCCACGGCAGGGGACCTCCTACGAGCAGTACTTC
cdr3_aa: CASSPRQGTSYEQYF
d_call: .
j_call: TRBJ2-7
v_call: TRBV7-2
clone_size: .

cdr3_nt: TGTGCCAGCAGTTCCCCGCCCGGGACAACTAATGAAAAACTGTTTTTT
cdr3_aa: CASSSPPGTTNEKLFF
d_call: .
j_call: TRBJ1-4
v_call: TRBV6-5
clone_size: .

cdr3_nt: TGCAGTGCTAGAGCGTCACTAGCCAAAAACATTCAGTACTTC
cdr3_aa: CSARASLAKNIQYF
d_call: .
j_call: TRBJ2-4
v_call: TRBV20-1
clone_size: few

cdr3_nt: TGTGCCAGCAGGCTATTAGGGAACTATGGCTACACCTTC
cdr3_aa: CASRLLGNYGYTF
d_call: .
j_call: TRBJ1-2
v_call: TRBV6-5
clone_size: .

cdr3_nt: TGTGCCAGCATCGGGACTGCTAGCACAGATACGCAGTATTTT
cdr3_aa: CASIGTASTDTQYF
d_call: .
j_call: TRBJ2-3
v_call: TRBV7-9
clone_size: many

cdr3_nt: TGCGCCAGCAGCGGGGATGATACGCAGTATTTT
cdr3_aa: CASSGDDTQYF
d_call: .
j_call: TRBJ2-3
v_call: TRBV5-1
clone_size: .

cdr3_nt: TGCAGCGTTTCCGGCAACAATGAGCAGTTCTTC
cdr3_aa: CSVSGNNEQFF
d_call: .
j_call: TRBJ2-1
v_call: TRBV29-1
clone_size: few

cdr3_nt: TGTGCCAGTAAGCTTGACGGGGAGCAGTTCTTC
cdr3_aa: CASKLDGEQFF
d_call: .
j_call: TRBJ2-1
v_call: TRBV7-2
clone_size: .

cdr3_nt: TGTGCCAGCAGCTTACCCGAGTCTTATACGCAGTATTTT
cdr3_aa: CASSLPESYTQYF
d_call: .
j_call: TRBJ2-3
v_call: TRBV7-3
clone_size: .

cdr3_nt: TGTGCCACCCAACTAGCGGGGGGACCGATTAGCACAGATACGCAGTATTTT
cdr3_aa: CATQLAGGPISTDTQYF
d_call: TRBD2
j_call: TRBJ2-3
v_call: TRBV15
clone_size: .

cdr3_nt: TGTGCCACCAGCAGGGCTGGGACAGGAAGTCCCTATGGCTACACCTTC
cdr3_aa: CATSRAGTGSPYGYTF
d_call: TRBD1
j_call: TRBJ1-2
v_call: TRBV15
clone_size: .

cdr3_nt: TGTGCCAGCAGCCCGGTGACAGGGGGCGTCACTGAAGCTTTCTTT
cdr3_aa: CASSPVTGGVTEAFF
d_call: TRBD1
j_call: TRBJ1-1
v_call: TRBV13
clone_size: .

cdr3_nt: TGCAGTGCTAGAGATCCGGGGGCCTCGGAGACCCAGTACTTC
cdr3_aa: CSARDPGASETQYF
d_call: .
j_call: TRBJ2-5
v_call: TRBV20-1
clone_size: few

cdr3_nt: TGTGCCAGCAGTTCAGGGGGCCGCGTCACCGGGGAGCTGTTTTTT
cdr3_aa: CASSSGGRVTGELFF
d_call: TRBD1
j_call: TRBJ2-2
v_call: TRBV5-6
clone_size: few

cdr3_nt: TGTGCCACTTTAGGGGCCTCTGGAAACACCATATATTTT
cdr3_aa: CATLGASGNTIYF
d_call: .
j_call: TRBJ1-3
v_call: TRBV6-5
clone_size: .

cdr3_nt: TGTGCCAGCAGCCAAGATATCGCAGGGATAGGTGGCTACACCTTC
cdr3_aa: CASSQDIAGIGGYTF
d_call: .
j_call: TRBJ1-2
v_call: TRBV4-2
clone_size: few

cdr3_nt: TGTGCCAGCAGCCAAGATGCAGACGGGGGGTTCAATGAGCAGTTCTTC
cdr3_aa: CASSQDADGGFNEQFF
d_call: TRBD2
j_call: TRBJ2-1
v_call: TRBV4-2
clone_size: many